This T cell receptor (beta chain) emerged from a study of blood T cell repertoires in COVID-19. Overall study context: Whether acute or convalescent, the COVID-19 samples came from the United States, Italy and Spain.

The recovered donors of Cohort 3 showed two negative PCRs, clearance, or symptom resolution. Method: immunoSEQ multiplex PCR; TCRdb's copy keeps in-frame clones and lacks some. The sample has 250,000 or so clones; 65% to 90% are singletons. The CDR3 covers 14 residues. V lost 1 base, J lost 6 bases, and 3 bases stayed unmatched. Germline CDR1 and CDR2: LNHDA and SQIVND (reference sequence). The V and J genes are TRBV19 and TRBJ1-1; 9 nucleotides line up with TRBD1. The sample taken for sequencing was PBMCs or T cells enriched from blood (not recorded which). The TCR was taken from a man aged 35 to 55 who had recovered from COVID-19. The CDR3 sequence is CASSIGDRASEAFF. The DNA of the CDR3 is TGTGCCAGTAGTATAGGGGACAGGGCGTCTGAAGCTTTCTTT.